The rows below give T cell receptor beta chains drawn from one sample of a study of shared clonotypes between healthy human individuals. Sequencing was performed with immunoSEQ multiplex PCR; in TCRdb, only in-frame clones are kept and a portion is missing. In the table there are some 2.1 million clones, roughly 94% of which are singletons. Sequencing was done on a sample of naive CD8+ T cells sorted from blood. The receptors were gathered from a man younger than 35 in good health. The CDR3 runs from the conserved cysteine through the conserved F or W. D genes are given only for firm matches. The size field is filled for only some rows; it gives once, few, many or a size class.

abundance,d_gene,j_gene,v_gene,CDR3nt,CDR3aa
-,TRBD1,TRBJ2-7,TRBV6-5,TGTGCCAGCAGTCCGGGACAGGGATTCTACGAGCAGTACTTC,CASSPGQGFYEQYF
-,-,TRBJ2-1,TRBV4-2,TGTGCCAGCAGCCAAGATATCCTCTCGGCTGAAAATGAGCAGTTCTTC,CASSQDILSAENEQFF
once,TRBD1,TRBJ1-2,TRBV6-5,TGTGCCAGCACACCTCTTACAGGGGGCGCCTATGGCTACACCTTC,CASTPLTGGAYGYTF
-,TRBD1,TRBJ2-3,TRBV11-2,TGTGCCAGCAGCTTAGGGAGGACAGGGTTATCCACAGATACGCAGTATTTT,CASSLGRTGLSTDTQYF
-,TRBD1,TRBJ1-1,TRBV13,TGTGCCAGCAGCTTTGAGACAGGGCACACTGAAGCTTTCTTT,CASSFETGHTEAFF
once,-,TRBJ1-1,TRBV7-6,TGTGCCAGCAGCCCCTCAGTGGGAAACACTGAAGCTTTCTTT,CASSPSVGNTEAFF
-,TRBD1,TRBJ2-7,TRBV4-1,TGCGCCAGCAGCCACCTGCCCCAGGGGGCGACCTACGAGCAGTACTTC,CASSHLPQGATYEQYF
-,TRBD1,TRBJ2-7,TRBV7-9,TGTGCCAGCAGCCCCACCTCAGGGCAGGGGGCCTACGAGCAGTACTTC,CASSPTSGQGAYEQYF
-,-,TRBJ1-1,TRBV7-9,TGTGCCAGCAGCTTTCGGAGCACTGAAGCTTTCTTT,CASSFRSTEAFF
-,TRBD2,TRBJ2-7,TRBV5-1,TGCGCCAGCAGCTTGTTTTTGGTAGCGGGGGGCTACGAGCAGTACTTC,CASSLFLVAGGYEQYF
-,TRBD1,TRBJ2-5,TRBV5-1,TGCGCCAGCAGCTTACGGGACAGGGTATTGGAGACCCAGTACTTC,CASSLRDRVLETQYF
-,-,TRBJ2-7,TRBV7-9,TGTGCCAGCAGTTGGGGAGAAACAGGGTCCCACGAGCAGTACTTC,CASSWGETGSHEQYF
-,TRBD1,TRBJ2-1,TRBV19,TGTGCCAGTACCGGGACAGGGGGCTCCTACAATGAGCAGTTCTTC,CASTGTGGSYNEQFF
once,-,TRBJ2-6,TRBV15,TGTGCCACCAGCAGAGGAGTCCAGTTCTCTGGGGCCAACGTCCTGACTTTC,CATSRGVQFSGANVLTF
-,TRBD2,TRBJ2-3,TRBV10-2,TGCGCCAGCAGTGAGTCGAGACTAGCGGGGTTCACAGATACGCAGTATTTT,CASSESRLAGFTDTQYF